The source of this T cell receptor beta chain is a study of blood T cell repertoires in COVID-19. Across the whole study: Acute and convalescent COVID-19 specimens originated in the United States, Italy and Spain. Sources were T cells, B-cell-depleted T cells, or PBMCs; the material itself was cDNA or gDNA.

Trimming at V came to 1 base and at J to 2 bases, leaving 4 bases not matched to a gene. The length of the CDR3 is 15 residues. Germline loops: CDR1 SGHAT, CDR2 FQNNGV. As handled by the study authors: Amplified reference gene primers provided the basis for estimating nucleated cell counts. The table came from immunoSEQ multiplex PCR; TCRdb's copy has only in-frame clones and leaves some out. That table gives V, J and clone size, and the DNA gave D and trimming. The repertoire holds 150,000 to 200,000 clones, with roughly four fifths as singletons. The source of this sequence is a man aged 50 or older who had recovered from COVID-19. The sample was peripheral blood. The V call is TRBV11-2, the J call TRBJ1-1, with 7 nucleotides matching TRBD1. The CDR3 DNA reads TGTGCCAGCAGCTTAGGCTGGGACAGTAACACTGAAGCTTTCTTT. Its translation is CASSLGWDSNTEAFF.